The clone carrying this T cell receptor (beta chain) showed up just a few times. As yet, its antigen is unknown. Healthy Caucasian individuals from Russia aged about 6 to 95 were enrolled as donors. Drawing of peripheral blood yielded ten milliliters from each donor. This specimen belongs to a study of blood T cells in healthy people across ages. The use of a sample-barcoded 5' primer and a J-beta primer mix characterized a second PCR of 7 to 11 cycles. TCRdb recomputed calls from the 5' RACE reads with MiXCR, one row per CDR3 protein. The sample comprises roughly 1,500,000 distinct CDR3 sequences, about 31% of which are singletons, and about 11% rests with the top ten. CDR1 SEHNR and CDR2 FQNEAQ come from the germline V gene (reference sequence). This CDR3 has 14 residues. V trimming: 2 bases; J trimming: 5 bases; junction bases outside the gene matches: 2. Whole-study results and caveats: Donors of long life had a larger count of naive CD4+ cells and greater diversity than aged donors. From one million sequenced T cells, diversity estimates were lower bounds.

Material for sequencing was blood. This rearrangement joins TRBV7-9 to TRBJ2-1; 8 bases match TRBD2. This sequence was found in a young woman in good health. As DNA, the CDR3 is TGTGCCAGCAGCTTAAGTAGCGGGGACAATGAGCAGTTCTTC. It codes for CASSLSSGDNEQFF.